This TCR beta chain was sequenced during a study of T-cell memory formation after mild COVID-19. There are 18 residues in the CDR3. Germline V gene lookup returns CDR1 SGHRS and CDR2 YFSETQ. V lost 4 bases and J lost 1; bases outside the gene matches: 8. Findings of the study overall: Pre-infection memory held some responding clones, suggesting pre-existing cross-reactive T cells responded.

TCRdb re-derived calls from the 5' RACE reads in MiXCR, one entry per CDR3 protein. The table includes roughly 250,000 distinct CDR3 sequences, about a sixth detected once. This clonotype occurred a few times. Its antigen is as yet unknown. The chain couples TRBV5-1 to TRBJ2-1; 13 bases map to TRBD2. The sample comprised PBMCs or a T cell subset sorted from them (not recorded which). This receptor was identified in a young man who had mild COVID-19 (a few samples of this study predate the infection). Cell type and time point are not known. This CDR3 is CASSRGLAGARSYNEQFF. The CDR3 region has the DNA TGCGCCAGCAGCCGTGGACTAGCGGGGGCCAGATCCTACAATGAGCAGTTCTTC.